This TCR beta chain stems from a study of blood T cell repertoires in COVID-19. V shed 6 bases, J shed 2 bases, and the junction held 4 bases outside the gene matches. In germline, CDR1 is SGDLS, CDR2 YYNGEE. This CDR3 region has 14 residues. Repertoires were generated with immunoSEQ multiplex PCR, while TCRdb's copy carries only in-frame clones and drops some. Found here are 140,000 to 150,000 clones, about 85% of them singletons; the top ten hold approximately 2.7%. This sequence was found in a woman between 35 and 50 years old with active or convalescent COVID-19. The sample comprised peripheral blood. The rearrangement uses TRBV9 and TRBJ1-2, with TRBD1 matching over 10 bases. CDR3 protein: CASTKTGGNYGYTF. In DNA form, the CDR3 reads TGTGCCAGCACTAAGACAGGGGGCAACTATGGCTACACCTTC.